The clone carrying this T cell receptor beta chain has a handful of counts. Its antigen is still unknown. The ends lost 0 bases at V and 4 bases at J; junction bases unmatched: 12. The CDR3 is made up of 18 amino acids. Germline CDR1 is LGHDT and CDR2 is YNNKEL (reference sequence). One entry per CDR3 protein, called by TCRdb with MiXCR from the reads. This sample has about 900,000 distinct CDR3 sequences, with approximately 31% found just once. The sample comes from a study of T cell repertoires in cytomegalovirus infection. This chain connects TRBV3-1 to TRBJ1-2; 9 positions match TRBD1. The source was cultured CD8+ T cells from PBMCs, collected from culture after CMV antigen stimulation. This receptor was obtained from a human donor in good health (CMV status not recorded). Some clones in this sample may be carry-over from other donors' samples. CDR3 amino acids: CASSQEWDRVQLSYGYTF. The CDR3 DNA is TGTGCCAGCAGCCAAGAGTGGGACAGGGTACAACTAAGCTATGGCTACACCTTC.